This is a list of T cell receptor beta chains from one sample in a study of technical replicates of blood from several donors. The assay was immunoSEQ multiplex PCR, and TCRdb's table has in-frame clones only and misses some. The sample consists of about 88,000 clones, roughly 94% of them appearing once. What was sequenced was T cells isolated from PBMCs. The source of these receptors is a human donor in good health. Each CDR3 is given with its conserved first and last residue. D genes are given only for firm matches.

length | D | J | V | CDR3
13 | TRBD1 | TRBJ1-2 | TRBV5-6 | CASSSDRGKGYTF
15 | TRBD1 | TRBJ2-2 | TRBV7-9 | CASSLRTGGTGELFF
15 | TRBD1 | TRBJ1-1 | TRBV2 | CASWTGAIMNTEAFF
14 | TRBD1 | TRBJ1-5 | TRBV15 | CATSRDRGNQPQHF
16 | . | TRBJ1-5 | TRBV19 | CASSMTYTYSNQPQHF
12 | TRBD1 | TRBJ1-2 | TRBV19 | CASSITGVGYTF
13 | . | TRBJ1-5 | TRBV6-5 | CASSYGSNQPQHF
14 | TRBD2 | TRBJ2-1 | TRBV28 | CASKYSHLRREEFF
15 | TRBD1 | TRBJ1-1 | TRBV6-6 | CASSTGTGRATEAFF
12 | . | TRBJ2-7 | TRBV7-8 | CASSLARDEQYF
14 | TRBD2 | TRBJ2-7 | TRBV4-1 | CASSQVSSGGEQYF
16 | TRBD1 | TRBJ2-1 | TRBV7-3 | CASSLDTGGNNNEQFF
14 | . | TRBJ1-5 | TRBV27 | CASSLRQGNQPQHF
15 | TRBD1 | TRBJ1-1 | TRBV9 | CASSRAQGAGTEAFF
13 | . | TRBJ2-5 | TRBV18 | CASSPAAEETQYF
17 | TRBD2 | TRBJ2-7 | TRBV27 | CASSFLGLAGGSYEQYF
16 | TRBD1 | TRBJ2-3 | TRBV6-6 | CASTTLGGTGTDTQYF